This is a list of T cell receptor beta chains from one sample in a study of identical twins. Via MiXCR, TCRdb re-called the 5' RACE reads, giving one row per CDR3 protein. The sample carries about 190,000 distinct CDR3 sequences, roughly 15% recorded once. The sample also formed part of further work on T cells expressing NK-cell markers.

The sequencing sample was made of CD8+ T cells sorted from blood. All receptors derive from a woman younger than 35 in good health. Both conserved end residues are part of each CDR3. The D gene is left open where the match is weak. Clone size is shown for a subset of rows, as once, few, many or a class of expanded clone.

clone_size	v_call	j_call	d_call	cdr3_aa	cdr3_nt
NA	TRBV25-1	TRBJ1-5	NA	CASSAGSQAQHF	TGTGCCAGCAGTGCTGGGTCCCAGGCCCAGCATTTT
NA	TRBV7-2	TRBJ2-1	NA	CASSTGLEQFF	TGTGCCAGCAGCACGGGACTCGAGCAGTTCTTC
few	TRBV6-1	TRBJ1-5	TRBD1	CASSADRGLRAQHF	TGTGCCAGCAGTGCGGACAGGGGGCTACGTGCCCAGCATTTT
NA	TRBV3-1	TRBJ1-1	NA	CASSSPVGPGTEAFF	TGTGCCAGCAGCTCTCCCGTAGGTCCGGGCACTGAAGCTTTCTTT
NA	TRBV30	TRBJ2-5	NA	CAWETGAPFQETQYF	TGTGCCTGGGAGACCGGCGCGCCCTTCCAAGAGACCCAGTACTTC
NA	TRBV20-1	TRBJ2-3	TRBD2	CSASELAGVTDTQYF	TGCAGTGCTAGTGAACTAGCGGGGGTCACAGATACGCAGTATTTT
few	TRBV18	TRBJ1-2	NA	CASSPRYGYTF	TGTGCCAGCTCACCTCGGTATGGCTACACCTTC
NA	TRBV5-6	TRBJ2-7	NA	CASSGLNPYEQYF	TGTGCCAGCAGCGGTCTAAACCCCTACGAGCAGTACTTC
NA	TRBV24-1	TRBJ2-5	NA	CATAHGAEEETQYF	TGTGCCACCGCCCACGGGGCAGAGGAAGAGACCCAGTACTTC
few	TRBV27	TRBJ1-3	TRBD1	CASSPGTGGVGNTIYF	TGTGCCAGCTCTCCCGGGACAGGGGGCGTTGGAAACACCATATATTTT
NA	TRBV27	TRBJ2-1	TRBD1	CASSLRTGGNEQFF	TGTGCCAGCAGCCTCAGGACAGGGGGGAATGAGCAGTTCTTC
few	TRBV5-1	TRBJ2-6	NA	CASSFEPLSVGANVLTF	TGCGCCAGCAGCTTTGAGCCCCTTAGCGTTGGGGCCAACGTCCTGACTTTC
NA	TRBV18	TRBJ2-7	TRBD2	CASSPTTSGIGYEQYF	TGTGCCAGCTCACCAACCACTAGCGGGATTGGCTACGAGCAGTACTTC
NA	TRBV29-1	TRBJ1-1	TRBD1	CSADRVGAFTEAFF	TGCAGCGCCGACAGGGTCGGGGCCTTCACTGAAGCTTTCTTT
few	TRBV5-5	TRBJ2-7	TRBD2	CASSWTGSGRANDEQYF	TGTGCCAGCAGCTGGACGGGAAGCGGGAGGGCCAACGACGAGCAGTACTTC
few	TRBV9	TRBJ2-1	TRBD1	CASSVGTGVDNEQFF	TGTGCCAGCAGCGTAGGGACAGGGGTAGACAATGAGCAGTTCTTC
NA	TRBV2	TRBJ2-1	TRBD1	CASRAGQGAHNEQFF	TGTGCCAGCAGGGCGGGACAGGGGGCGCACAATGAGCAGTTCTTC
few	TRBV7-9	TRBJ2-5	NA	CASSLSRQAQETQYF	TGTGCCAGCAGCTTATCTCGACAAGCCCAAGAGACCCAGTACTTC
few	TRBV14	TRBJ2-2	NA	CASSQEVRVGTGELFF	TGTGCCAGCAGCCAAGAAGTTAGGGTCGGAACCGGGGAGCTGTTTTTT
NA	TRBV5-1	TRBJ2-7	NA	CASSFNPLSYEQYF	TGCGCCAGCAGCTTCAATCCCCTTTCCTACGAGCAGTACTTC
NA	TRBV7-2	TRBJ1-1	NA	CASSLGFDSYTEAFF	TGTGCCAGCAGCTTAGGGTTCGACAGCTACACTGAAGCTTTCTTT
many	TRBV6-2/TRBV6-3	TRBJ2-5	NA	CASRWDNQETQYF	TGTGCCAGCAGATGGGACAACCAAGAGACCCAGTACTTC
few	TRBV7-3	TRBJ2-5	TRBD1	CASSLRDSQETQYF	TGTGCCAGCAGCTTAAGGGACAGCCAAGAGACCCAGTACTTC
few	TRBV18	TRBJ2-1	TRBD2	CASSPVGLGPTRSYNEQFF	TGTGCCAGCTCACCCGTGGGACTAGGACCGACCCGCTCCTACAATGAGCAGTTCTTC
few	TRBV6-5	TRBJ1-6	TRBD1	CASSYLQGAGSPLHF	TGTGCCAGCAGTTACCTACAGGGGGCTGGTTCACCCCTCCACTTT
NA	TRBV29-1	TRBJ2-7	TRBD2	CSVPERAGGGQYF	TGCAGCGTTCCGGAAAGAGCGGGAGGAGGGCAGTACTTC
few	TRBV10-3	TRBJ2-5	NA	CAISWDLSQETQYF	TGTGCCATCAGCTGGGACCTCAGCCAAGAGACCCAGTACTTC
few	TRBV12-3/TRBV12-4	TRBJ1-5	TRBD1	CASRIDRGLSQPQHF	TGTGCCAGCAGGATAGACAGGGGGCTGAGCCAGCCCCAGCATTTT
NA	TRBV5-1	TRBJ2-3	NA	CASSSFRDTPSDTQYF	TGCGCCAGCAGCTCGTTCCGGGACACCCCTTCGGATACGCAGTATTTT
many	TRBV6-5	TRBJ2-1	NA	CASSYQAVGSYNEQFF	TGTGCCAGCAGTTACCAGGCTGTCGGCTCCTACAATGAGCAGTTCTTC
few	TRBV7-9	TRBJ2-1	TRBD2	CASSLAGGTRLDNEQFF	TGTGCCAGCAGCTTAGCTGGGGGGACTAGGTTGGACAATGAGCAGTTCTTC
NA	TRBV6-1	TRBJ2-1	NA	CASGSGRSSYNEQFF	TGTGCGAGCGGAAGCGGGCGAAGCTCCTACAATGAGCAGTTCTTC
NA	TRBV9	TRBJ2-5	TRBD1	CASSANPSRTGEETQYF	TGTGCCAGCAGCGCGAACCCTTCTCGGACAGGGGAAGAGACCCAGTACTTC
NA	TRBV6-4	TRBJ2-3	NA	CASSDSRGGGSDTQYF	TGTGCCAGCAGTGACTCGAGGGGGGGCGGCTCAGATACGCAGTATTTT
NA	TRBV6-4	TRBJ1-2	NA	CASSDSGSYYTF	TGTGCCAGCAGTGACTCGGGCAGCTACTACACCTTC
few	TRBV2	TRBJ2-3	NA	CASSEAWADTQYF	TGTGCCAGCAGTGAAGCTTGGGCAGATACGCAGTATTTT
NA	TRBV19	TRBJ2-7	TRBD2	CASSITASGVYEQYF	TGTGCCAGTAGTATTACAGCTAGCGGAGTATACGAGCAGTACTTC
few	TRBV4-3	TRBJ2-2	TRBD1	CASSTALTGLNTGELFF	TGCGCCAGCAGCACCGCATTGACAGGGTTGAACACCGGGGAGCTGTTTTTT
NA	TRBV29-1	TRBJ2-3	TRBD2	CSVEDPASGNADTQYF	TGCAGCGTTGAAGATCCGGCTAGCGGGAACGCAGATACGCAGTATTTT
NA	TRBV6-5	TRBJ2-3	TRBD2	CASSYWTSGNTDTQYF	TGTGCCAGCAGTTATTGGACTAGCGGGAACACAGATACGCAGTATTTT
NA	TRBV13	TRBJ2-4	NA	CASSLAGGLGKNIQYF	TGTGCCAGCAGCTTAGCTGGGGGGCTAGGCAAAAACATTCAGTACTTC
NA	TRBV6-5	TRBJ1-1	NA	CASSYRGGRQGLNPEAFF	TGTGCCAGCAGTTACCGGGGGGGACGCCAGGGGCTGAACCCTGAAGCTTTCTTT
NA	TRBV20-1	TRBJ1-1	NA	CSATTWSYLDTEAFF	TGCAGTGCTACCACATGGAGCTATTTGGACACTGAAGCTTTCTTT
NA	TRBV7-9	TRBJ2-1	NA	CASSAPFEQFF	TGTGCCAGCAGCGCCCCATTTGAGCAGTTCTTC
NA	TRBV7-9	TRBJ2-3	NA	CASSTQGDTQYF	TGTGCCAGCAGCACTCAGGGAGATACGCAGTATTTT
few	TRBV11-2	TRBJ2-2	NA	CASSLVFTTGELFF	TGTGCCAGCAGCTTAGTGTTTACCACCGGGGAGCTGTTTTTT
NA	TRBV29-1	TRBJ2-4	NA	CSADHGGQGNIQYF	TGCAGCGCCGATCATGGGGGGCAGGGAAACATTCAGTACTTC